This TCR beta chain originates from a study of blood T cells in healthy people across ages. About the research overall: The capture of about one barcoded beta molecule per two T cells was achieved by template switching.

Germline V lookup: CDR1 SGHTA, CDR2 FQGNSA. CDR3 size: 14 residues. Then a second PCR, running roughly 6 to 12 cycles, was carried out with a sample-barcoded 5' primer and a J-beta primer mix. Each sample provided no less than 2.5 million CDR3-containing paired-end reads. TCRdb redid the calling of the 5' RACE reads with MiXCR, one entry per CDR3 protein. This table has around 1,000,000 distinct CDR3 sequences, 35% to 45% appearing once. Overall study findings and caveats: Changes in expanded clonotypes were possibly confounded, as the CMV status of donors was unknown.

About this clonotype: Its antigen is still unknown. Germline and junction disagree at one end, which may indicate a read error.

This sequence was found in a man younger than 30 in good health. V usage is TRBV7-2 and J usage is TRBJ2-7, with D perhaps being TRBD1 or TRBD2 (5 bases each). Sequencing was done on a sample of blood. The CDR3, as DNA: TGTGCCAGCAGCTTTAGGGACGACTCCAACGAGCAGTACTTC. This encodes CASSFRDDSNEQYF. The full variable domain, with the rest looked up from reference TRBV7-2 and TRBJ2-7, is GAGVSQSPSNKVTEKGKDVELRCDPISGHTALYWYRQSLGQGLEFLIYFQGNSAPDKSGLPSDRFSAERTGGSVSTLTIQRTQQEDSAVYLCASSFRDDSNEQYFGPGTRLTVT.